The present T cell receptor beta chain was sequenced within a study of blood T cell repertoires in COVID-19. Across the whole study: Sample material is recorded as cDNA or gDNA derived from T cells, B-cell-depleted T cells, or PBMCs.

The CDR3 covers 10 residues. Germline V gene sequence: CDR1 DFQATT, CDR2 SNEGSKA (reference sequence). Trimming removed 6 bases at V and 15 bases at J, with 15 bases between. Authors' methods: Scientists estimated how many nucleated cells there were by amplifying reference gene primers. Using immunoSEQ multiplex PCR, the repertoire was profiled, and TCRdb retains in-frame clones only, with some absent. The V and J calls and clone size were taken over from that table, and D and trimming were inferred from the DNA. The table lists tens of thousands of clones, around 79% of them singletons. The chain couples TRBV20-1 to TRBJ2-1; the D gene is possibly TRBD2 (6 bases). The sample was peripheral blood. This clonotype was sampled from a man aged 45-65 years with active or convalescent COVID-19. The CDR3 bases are TGCAGTGCGTTTACTAGCTTGCCGTTCTTC. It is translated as CSAFTSLPFF.